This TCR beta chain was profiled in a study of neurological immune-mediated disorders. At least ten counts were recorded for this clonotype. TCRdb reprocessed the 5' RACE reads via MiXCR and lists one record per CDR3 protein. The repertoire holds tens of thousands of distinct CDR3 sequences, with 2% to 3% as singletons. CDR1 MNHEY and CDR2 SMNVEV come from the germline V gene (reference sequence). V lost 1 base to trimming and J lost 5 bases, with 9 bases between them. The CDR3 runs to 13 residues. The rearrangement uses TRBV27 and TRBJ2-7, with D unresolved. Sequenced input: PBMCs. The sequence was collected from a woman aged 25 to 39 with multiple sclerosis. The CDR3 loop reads CASSLWSRDEQYF. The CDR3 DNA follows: TGTGCCAGCAGTTTATGGTCGAGAGACGAGCAGTACTTC.